A single sample gave rise to the 5 T cell receptor beta chains below, sequenced in a study of blood T cell repertoires in COVID-19. Data came from immunoSEQ multiplex PCR; TCRdb stores just in-frame clones and leaves some out. Among roughly 220,000 clones listed, roughly 76% were seen once. The specimen was peripheral blood. These receptors were collected from a woman older than 75 with COVID-19, enrolled during active disease.

This clone was counted a few times. V usage is TRBV29-1 and J usage is TRBJ2-1; 14 bases map to TRBD2. Unmatched junction bases numbered 12, after V lost 5 bases and J lost 12 bases. Germline V gene data show CDR1 as SQVTM and CDR2 as ANQGSEA. CDR3 length equals 15 residues. The CDR3 loop reads CSVTGTSGSHGGQFF. The CDR3 region has the DNA TGCAGCGTTACCGGGACTAGCGGGAGCCACGGGGGGCAGTTCTTC.

The chain uses TRBV7-2 and TRBJ1-1, with D hard to call. The germline CDR1 and CDR2 sequences are SGHTA and FQGNSA. The length of the CDR3 is 14 residues. The V end lost 0 bases, the J end lost 1 base, and 6 bases lay between the germline ends. In nucleotides, the CDR3 is TGTGCCAGCAGCTTAGCGCAGGCGAACACTGAAGCTTTCTTT. Its translation is CASSLAQANTEAFF.

The CDR3 here is CASLSGQNIQYF. In DNA, the CDR3 is TGTGCCAGTCTTAGCGGACAAAACATTCAGTACTTC. The V gene is TRBV6-5, the J gene TRBJ2-4; weak D call: TRBD2 (6 bases). This CDR3 contains 12 residues. V lost 9 bases to trimming and J lost 5 bases, with 11 bases between them. Looked up from germline, CDR1 is MNHEY and CDR2 is SVGAGI.

The genes are TRBV24-1 and TRBJ2-3, with D maybe TRBD2 (6 bases). V lost 4 bases, J lost 0 bases, and 16 bases lay in between. CDR3 length equals 17 residues. CDR1 is KGHDR and CDR2 is SFDVKD in the germline V gene. CDR3 sequence (DNA): TGTGCCACCAGTGACTCGAGGCCCGGGGGAAGCACAGATACGCAGTATTTT. Residues: CATSDSRPGGSTDTQYF.

V and J are TRBV19 and TRBJ1-1; no reliable D call. Trimming removed 5 bases from V and 2 bases from J, with 15 bases in between. Germline V gene data show CDR1 as LNHDA and CDR2 as SQIVND (reference sequence). The length of the CDR3 is 15 residues. The CDR3, as DNA: TGTGCCAGTAGTTTGGGCCCGCTCTACAACACTGAAGCTTTCTTT. The encoded protein is CASSLGPLYNTEAFF.